This entry features one TCR beta chain sequence. Its antigen is not identified. Vbeta (60) and Jbeta (13) primers were used in the PCR. The repertoire was sequenced with immunoSEQ multiplex PCR; TCRdb's copy has only in-frame clones and lacks some. Of about 95,000 clones in the sample, about 86% are singletons; the top ten hold around 4.2%. Per germline, CDR1 LGHNA and CDR2 YSLEER. There are 15 residues in the CDR3. Trimming left V 0 bases short and J 3 bases short, with 12 bases between. This sample was included in a study of cytomegalovirus exposure and HLA in healthy donors. General study results and limits: In an earlier analysis, about 87% or about 30%: the productive usage of most TCR beta V segments. Researchers catalogued roughly 150 TCR beta chains as cytomegalovirus-associated. The classifier reportedly diagnosed cytomegalovirus status with high sensitivity and specificity.

The chain links TRBV4-3 to TRBJ2-7; tentatively, D is TRBD1 (5 bases). What was sequenced was PBMCs. This clonotype was sampled from an older woman in good health and CMV-seropositive. This chain's CDR3 is CASSQEGQGRYEQYF. The CDR3 DNA reads TGCGCCAGCAGCCAAGAAGGTCAGGGTCGCTACGAGCAGTACTTC.